Each of the 8 T cell receptor beta chains below was sequenced from the same sample in a study of a mutant IDH1 vaccine in newly diagnosed glioma. Time point described: baseline, week 1 (first vaccination visit). Specified treatment: pre-vaccination baseline after standard-of-care therapy. Measured with immunoSEQ multiplex PCR; TCRdb has only the in-frame clones, and not every one. In the table there are about 88,000 clones, over 75% of which are singletons. The sequencing used PBMCs, collected from a glioma patient treated with radiotherapy, temozolomide or both. The source of these receptors is a man between 40 and 49 years old with glioma. Some clones in this sample may be carry-over from other donors' samples.

The chain uses TRBV18 and TRBJ1-1; TRBD1 agrees at 12 bases. The CDR3 length is 16 residues. From germline, CDR1 is KGHSH and CDR2 LQKENI. V was pared by 3 bases and J by 7 bases, with 9 bases of the junction left unmatched. As DNA, the CDR3 is TGTGCCAGCTCACCCCTCGGGACAGGGGGCCCTCGTGAAGCTTTCTTT. It encodes CASSPLGTGGPREAFF.

The CDR3 coding sequence is TGTGCCAGCAGTCAGGGCGTGCGGGGCTACACCTTC. Protein sequence: CASSQGVRGYTF. The rearrangement links TRBV6-1 to TRBJ1-2; weak D call: TRBD1 (5 bases). V was cut by 5 bases and J by 8 bases, with 12 bases left in between. The CDR3 covers 12 residues. Germline V gives CDR1 MNHNS, CDR2 SASEGT.

The V call is TRBV5-4, the J call TRBJ2-2; no clear D gene. Trimming shortened V by 0 bases and J by 3 bases, and 6 bases separated the two germline ends. The germline V gene has CDR1 SGHNT and CDR2 YYREEE (reference sequence). The CDR3 is 14 residues long. The CDR3 nucleotides read TGTGCCAGCAGCTTGGGACTTTACACCGGGGAGCTGTTTTTT. Its translation is CASSLGLYTGELFF.

This chain links TRBV27 with TRBJ2-3, with TRBD1 as a possible D gene (6 bases). Trimming shortened V by 5 bases and J by 2 bases, and 14 bases separated the two germline ends. Germline CDR1 reads MNHEY; CDR2 reads SMNVEV (reference sequence). The CDR3 is 15 amino acids. In DNA, the CDR3 is TGTGCCAGCAGTGACACAGGGTTTGTCACAGATACGCAGTATTTT. The encoded protein is CASSDTGFVTDTQYF.

This sequence joins TRBV7-9 and TRBJ1-6; tentatively, D is TRBD1 (5 bases). V was clipped by 4 bases and J by 12 bases, with 13 bases between them. CDR1 and CDR2 from the germline V gene are SEHNR and FQNEAQ (reference sequence). This CDR3 contains 13 residues. CDR3 sequence reads: CASSSQGYGPLHF. In DNA form, the CDR3 reads TGTGCCAGCAGCTCCCAGGGATATGGACCCCTCCACTTT.

The V gene is TRBV10-1, the J gene TRBJ1-6, with D maybe TRBD1 (5 bases). This CDR3 comprises 13 residues. Germline V gene sequence: CDR1 WNHNN, CDR2 SYGVQD (reference sequence). With 4 bases removed from V and 7 bases from J, the gap between germline ends came to 8 bases. In DNA form, the CDR3 reads TGCGCCAGCAGTGCCAGACAGAATTCACCCCTCCACTTT. Protein: CASSARQNSPLHF.

The chain employs TRBV7-9 and TRBJ2-7; D may be TRBD1 (6 bases). The CDR3 contains 12 residues. The V gene lost 5 bases and the J gene lost 5 bases, with 10 bases spanning the gap. Looked up from germline, CDR1 is SEHNR and CDR2 is FQNEAQ (reference sequence). Written as DNA, the CDR3 is TGTGCCAGCAGCACATACAGGGACGAGCAGTACTTC. As protein: CASSTYRDEQYF. Supplemented by reference TRBV7-9 and TRBJ2-7, the full variable domain reads DTGVSQNPRHKITKRGQNVTFRCDPISEHNRLYWYRQTLGQGPEFLTYFQNEAQLEKSRLLSDRFSAERPKGSFSTLEIQRTEQGDSAMYLCASSTYRDEQYFGPGTRLTVT.

The chain has TRBV6-5 and TRBJ1-6, with 8 bases aligning to TRBD1. V gave up 10 bases and J gave up 9 bases; unmatched junction bases: 8. Germline V gives CDR1 MNHEY, CDR2 SVGAGI. The CDR3 runs 13 residues. CDR3 DNA sequence: TGTGCCACCGCGGCGACAGGGGTTTCACCCCTCCACTTT. As protein: CATAATGVSPLHF.